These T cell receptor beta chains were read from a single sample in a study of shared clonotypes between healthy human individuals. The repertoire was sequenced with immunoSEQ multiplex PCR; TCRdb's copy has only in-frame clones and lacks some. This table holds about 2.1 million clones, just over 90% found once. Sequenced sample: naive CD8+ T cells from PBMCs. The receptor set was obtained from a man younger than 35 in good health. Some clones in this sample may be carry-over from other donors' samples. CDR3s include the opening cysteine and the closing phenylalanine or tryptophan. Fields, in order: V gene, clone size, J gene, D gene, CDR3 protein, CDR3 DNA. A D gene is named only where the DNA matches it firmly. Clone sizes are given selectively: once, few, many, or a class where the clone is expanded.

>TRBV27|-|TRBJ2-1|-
CASSVALAGANEQFF
TGTGCCAGCAGTGTTGCTCTAGCCGGGGCCAATGAGCAGTTCTTC
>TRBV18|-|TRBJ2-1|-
CASSPPYSAGAFNEQFF
TGTGCCAGCTCACCACCGTACTCAGCAGGTGCTTTCAATGAGCAGTTCTTC
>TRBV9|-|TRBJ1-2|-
CASSVQRQGVDPYGYTF
TGTGCCAGCAGCGTTCAGCGGCAGGGCGTCGATCCGTATGGCTACACCTTC
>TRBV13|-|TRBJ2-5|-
CASSLAGVSETQYF
TGTGCCAGCAGCTTAGCGGGAGTAAGCGAGACCCAGTACTTC
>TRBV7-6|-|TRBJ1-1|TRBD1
CASSSWTGMNTEAFF
TGTGCCAGCAGCTCTTGGACAGGGATGAACACTGAAGCTTTCTTT
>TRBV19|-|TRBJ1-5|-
CASSLPISNQPQHF
TGTGCCAGTAGTCTACCCATTAGCAATCAGCCCCAGCATTTT
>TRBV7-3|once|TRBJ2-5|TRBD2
CASSPGLAGYQETQYF
TGTGCCAGCAGCCCGGGACTAGCGGGATACCAAGAGACCCAGTACTTC
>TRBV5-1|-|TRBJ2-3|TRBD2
CASSLEGGPHTQYF
TGCGCCAGCAGCTTGGAGGGAGGGCCACATACGCAGTATTTT
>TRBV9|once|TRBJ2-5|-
CASSLWGGDIETQYF
TGTGCCAGCAGCCTATGGGGCGGAGATATAGAGACCCAGTACTTC
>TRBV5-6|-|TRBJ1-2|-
CASSQQGYPPYGYTF
TGTGCCAGCAGCCAACAGGGCTACCCCCCCTATGGCTACACCTTC
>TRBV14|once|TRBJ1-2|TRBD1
CASSPRQGLFANYGYTF
TGTGCCAGCAGCCCCAGACAGGGCCTGTTTGCTAACTATGGCTACACCTTC
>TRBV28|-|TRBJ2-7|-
CASSLLLRASSYEQYF
TGTGCCAGCAGTCTCCTCCTAAGGGCTAGCTCCTACGAGCAGTACTTC
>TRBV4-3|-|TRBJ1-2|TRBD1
CASSQVFPTGESLGAPNYGYTF
TGCGCCAGCAGCCAAGTTTTCCCGACAGGGGAATCTCTAGGAGCGCCTAACTATGGCTACACCTTC
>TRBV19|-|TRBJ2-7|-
CASSIAGGKLYEQYF
TGTGCCAGTAGTATAGCAGGCGGGAAACTCTACGAGCAGTACTTC
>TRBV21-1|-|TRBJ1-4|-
CASSAQGVDEKLFF
TGTGCCAGCAGCGCGCAGGGGGTTGATGAAAAACTGTTTTTT
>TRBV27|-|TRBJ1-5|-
CASSPITGSNQPQHF
TGTGCCAGCAGCCCCATAACGGGTAGCAATCAGCCCCAGCATTTT
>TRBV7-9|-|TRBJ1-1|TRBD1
CASSLSGTVEAFF
TGTGCCAGCAGCTTATCCGGGACAGTTGAAGCTTTCTTT
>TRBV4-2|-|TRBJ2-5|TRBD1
CASSQGILGTAWETQYF
TGTGCCAGCAGCCAGGGGATCCTCGGGACAGCTTGGGAGACCCAGTACTTC
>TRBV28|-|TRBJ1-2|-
CAIGTFGHGYTF
TGTGCCATCGGGACCTTCGGCCATGGCTACACCTTC
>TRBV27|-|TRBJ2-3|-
CASSLGVSTDTQYF
TGTGCCAGCAGTCTTGGAGTTAGCACAGATACGCAGTATTTT
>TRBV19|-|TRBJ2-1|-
CASSYTRLTYNEQFF
TGTGCCAGTAGTTATACACGGTTAACCTACAATGAGCAGTTCTTC
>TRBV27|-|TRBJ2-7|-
CASSLGTNSYEQYF
TGTGCCAGCAGTTTAGGGACAAACTCCTACGAGCAGTACTTC
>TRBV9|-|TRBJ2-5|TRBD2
CASSPMAGGPETQYF
TGTGCCAGCAGCCCTATGGCGGGAGGACCTGAGACCCAGTACTTC
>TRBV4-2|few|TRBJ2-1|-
CASSQGGGQFF
TGTGCCAGCAGCCAAGGTGGGGGGCAGTTCTTC
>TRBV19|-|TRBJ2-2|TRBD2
CASVTSGTGELFF
TGTGCCAGTGTGACTAGCGGGACCGGGGAGCTGTTTTTT
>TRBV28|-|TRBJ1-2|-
CASSLPRVNDLRYTF
TGTGCCAGCAGTTTGCCCCGGGTGAACGACTTGCGGTACACCTTC
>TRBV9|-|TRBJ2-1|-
CASSAGGRIYNEQFF
TGTGCCAGCAGCGCGGGTGGACGGATATACAATGAGCAGTTCTTC
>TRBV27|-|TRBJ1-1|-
CASSQNQGFMNTEAFF
TGTGCCAGCAGTCAGAATCAGGGGTTTATGAACACTGAAGCTTTCTTT